These 10 T cell receptor beta chains were all obtained from the same sample, sequenced in a study of CD4 T cells in relation to SARS-CoV-2 and coronaviruses. The data were produced by immunoSEQ multiplex PCR, yet TCRdb's version contains in-frame clones alone and is incomplete. The sample carries over 15,000 clones, approximately 80% recorded once. These receptors are not linked to any known antigen. The unexposed donors gave CD4+ T cells in about 2011-2018, prior to COVID-19. Isolation of CD4+ T cells took place after around eleven days in culture. The sequenced material came from CD4+ T cells from PBMCs, cultured in vitro. The source is a human donor in good health.

This chain uses TRBV6-5 with TRBJ2-7; TRBD2 matches 8 bases. This CDR3 is built from 16 residues. The germline V gene encodes CDR1 MNHEY and CDR2 SVGAGI. Losses at the gene ends were 2 bases for V and 4 bases for J; bases not matched to a gene: 10. The CDR3, as DNA: TGTGCCAGCAGTTACGGGGTTAGCGGGGCGGGTTACGAGCAGTACTTC. It specifies CASSYGVSGAGYEQYF.

This clone showed up just once. This chain links TRBV6-5 with TRBJ1-4; D unresolved. Germline V gives CDR1 MNHEY, CDR2 SVGAGI. With 8 bases removed from V and 3 bases from J, the gap between germline ends came to 13 bases. This CDR3 is built from 14 residues. CDR3 in amino acids: CASRAAGSNEKLFF. The CDR3 DNA follows: TGTGCCAGCCGCGCAGCGGGATCTAATGAAAAACTGTTTTTT.

This chain uses TRBV19 with TRBJ2-1, with 8 bases identical to TRBD2. Germline loops: CDR1 LNHDA, CDR2 SQIVND (reference sequence). The J segment lost 9 bases and the V segment lost 1 base, leaving 5 bases of the junction unmatched. The CDR3 has 14 residues. The CDR3 nucleotides read TGTGCCAGTAGTATAGCGGGAGGGCCGAGTGAGCAGTTCTTC. This encodes CASSIAGGPSEQFF.

The chain couples TRBV19 to TRBJ2-5; the match to TRBD1 covers 7 bases. The junction had 1 base not matched to a gene; V was cut back by 2 bases and J by 1 base. CDR1 and CDR2 from the germline V gene are LNHDA and SQIVND (reference sequence). This CDR3 is built from 14 residues. The CDR3 reads CASSISGGQETQYF. The CDR3 DNA is TGTGCCAGTAGTATATCAGGGGGCCAAGAGACCCAGTACTTC.

The chain is built from TRBV5-1 and TRBJ2-3; D unclear. V dropped 3 bases and J dropped 3 bases, with 5 bases sitting between them. This CDR3 comprises 12 residues. Germline V CDR1 and CDR2: SGHRS, YFSETQ. CDR3 protein: CASSSETDTQYF. CDR3 DNA sequence: TGCGCCAGCAGCTCCGAGACAGATACGCAGTATTTT.

The rearrangement links TRBV4-1 to TRBJ2-5; no definite D call. Trimming took off 0 bases at V and 8 bases at J, with 10 bases between the two ends. The germline V gene has CDR1 MGHRA and CDR2 YSYEKL. This CDR3 has 13 amino acids. The CDR3 bases are TGCGCCAGCAGCCAAGAAAACGACCTCACCCAGTACTTC. This gives the protein CASSQENDLTQYF.

The chain combines TRBV5-6 with TRBJ2-2; perhaps TRBD2 as D (6 bases). The CDR3 is made up of 16 amino acids. CDR1 is SGHDT, CDR2 YYEEEE, per germline. The germline V and J ends were trimmed by 4 bases and 4 bases, with 17 bases remaining between them. CDR3 amino acids: CASSQTTKGGTGELFF. In DNA form, the CDR3 reads TGTGCCAGCAGCCAGACGACAAAGGGAGGCACCGGGGAGCTGTTTTTT.

The chain joins TRBV7-9 to TRBJ1-2, with no clear D. V lost 6 bases to trimming and J lost 3 bases, with 17 bases between them. Germline lookup yields CDR1 SEHNR and CDR2 FQNEAQ (reference sequence). The CDR3 is 15 amino acids. The CDR3 region has the DNA TGTGCCAGCAGTCTTTACCCCACGTTCTACTATGGCTACACCTTC. This encodes CASSLYPTFYYGYTF.

The J gene is TRBJ1-5, the V gene TRBV19; 7 nucleotides align to TRBD1. Germline CDR1 is LNHDA and CDR2 is SQIVND (reference sequence). The length of the CDR3 is 23 residues. J gave up 3 bases and V 3 bases, and 29 bases lay outside the gene matches. CDR3 residues: CASSIIGGYVTAGGSIYNQPQHF. DNA for the CDR3: TGTGCCAGTAGTATCATAGGAGGGTACGTAACTGCAGGGGGATCGATTTACAATCAGCCCCAGCATTTT.

This sequence joins TRBV6-5 and TRBJ1-1; 8 positions agree with TRBD1. Trimming at V came to 5 bases and at J to 4 bases, leaving 6 bases not matched to a gene. Germline V gene data show CDR1 as MNHEY and CDR2 as SVGAGI. The CDR3 has 14 residues. The CDR3 DNA follows: TGTGCCAGCAGTCACAGGGGGTGGGGCACTGAAGCTTTCTTT. Protein: CASSHRGWGTEAFF.